This T cell receptor beta chain originates from a study of blood T cells in healthy people across ages. Study observations and caveats: Among T cells, TCR beta diversity per million cells dropped roughly linearly as age rose.

Comments on this clonotype: Its specificity is unknown.

Next came a second PCR, run for about 7 to 11 cycles, which used a sample-barcoded 5' primer along with a J-beta primer mix. Using its own MiXCR run on the 5' RACE reads, TCRdb lists one record per CDR3 protein. The data show some 860,000 distinct CDR3 sequences, more than 55% seen once. The CDR3 sequence is 17 residues long. Germline V gene sequence: CDR1 SEHNR, CDR2 FQNEAQ (reference sequence). The rearrangement joins TRBV7-9 to TRBJ2-5, with TRBD1 matching 8 bases. The J call may not be correct, given that the DNA end is closer to TRBJ2-4. Sequencing was carried out using blood. The origin of this receptor is a man aged 35-49 years in good health. CDR3 protein: CASSPRGFADREYIQYF. The CDR3 DNA reads as TGTGCCAGCAGCCCCCGCGGGTTTGCGGACAGGGAGTACATTCAGTACTTC.